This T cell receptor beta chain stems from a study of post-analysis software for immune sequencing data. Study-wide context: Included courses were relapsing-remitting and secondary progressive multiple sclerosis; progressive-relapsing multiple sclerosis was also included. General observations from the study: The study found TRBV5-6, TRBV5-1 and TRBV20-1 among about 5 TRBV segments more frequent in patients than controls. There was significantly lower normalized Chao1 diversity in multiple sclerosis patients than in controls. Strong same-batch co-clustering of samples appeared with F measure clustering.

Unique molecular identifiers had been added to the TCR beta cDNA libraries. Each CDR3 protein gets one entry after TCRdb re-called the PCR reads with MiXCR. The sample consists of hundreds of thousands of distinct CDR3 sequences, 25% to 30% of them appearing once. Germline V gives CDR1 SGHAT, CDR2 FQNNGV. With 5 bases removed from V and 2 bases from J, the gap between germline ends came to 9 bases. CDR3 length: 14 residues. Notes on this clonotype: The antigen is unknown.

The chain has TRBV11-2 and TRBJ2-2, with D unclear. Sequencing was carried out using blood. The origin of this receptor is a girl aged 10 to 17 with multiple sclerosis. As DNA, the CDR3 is TGTGCCAGCAGCAATAATGTTAACACCGGGGAGCTGTTTTTT. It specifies CASSNNVNTGELFF.